This T cell receptor (beta chain) was identified in a study of T cells after yellow fever vaccination. TCR cDNA, made by 5'RACE template switching, carried an added universal primer site and UMIs. TCRdb re-called the 5' RACE reads with MiXCR, one entry per CDR3 protein. This table has about 68,000 distinct CDR3 sequences, around 7% appearing once. Germline V lookup: CDR1 PRHDT, CDR2 FYEKMQ (reference sequence). This CDR3 spans 12 amino acids. Trimming left V 5 bases short and J 6 bases short, with 10 bases between. Study-level points and caveats: Most primary-vaccination clones reappeared after the booster (approximately 95% CD4, approximately 88% CD8).

This clonotype appeared many times. Its target is not known. This clonotype was sampled from a man aged 18 to 30 who received the YFV17D yellow fever vaccine. The sample in question was CD8+ T cells sorted from PBMCs, obtained 45 days after the first yellow fever vaccination. The gene calls are TRBV13 and TRBJ1-2; D possibly corresponds to TRBD1 (5 bases). The chain's CDR3 is CASSGDGNGYTF. The CDR3 DNA reads as TGTGCCAGCAGCGGGGACGGCAATGGCTACACCTTC.